Shown below are 16 T cell receptor beta chains from a single sample sequenced in a study of Graves' ophthalmopathy and Graves' hyperthyroidism. TCR beta CDR3 amplification used RNA transcripts. The first round was an RT-PCR with HTBI primers, and the second round was a multiplex PCR. TCRdb fed the multiplex PCR reads into MiXCR, producing one record per CDR3 protein. This table has about 400,000 distinct CDR3 sequences, around 20% appearing once. Material: peripheral blood. The receptors come from a young woman with stable Graves' hyperthyroidism.

This clonotype was picked up many times. The genes are TRBV9 and TRBJ2-7; TRBD2 matches at 11 bases. Germline V CDR1 and CDR2: SGDLS, YYNGEE. The CDR3 loop spans 16 amino acids. V gave up 4 bases and J gave up 0 bases; unmatched junction bases: 6. CDR3 coding DNA: TGTGCCAGCAGCCCGAGACTAGCGGGACACTCCTACGAGCAGTACTTC. Its translation is CASSPRLAGHSYEQYF.

This clonotype was counted many times. The chain uses TRBV19 and TRBJ1-5, with TRBD1 matching 11 bases. Germline V gives CDR1 LNHDA, CDR2 SQIVND (reference sequence). CDR3 size: 15 residues. Trimming at V came to 4 bases and at J to 5 bases, leaving 4 bases not matched to a gene. The CDR3 DNA reads TGTGCCAGTAGTAGGACAGGGGGCCCGGATCAGCCCCAGCATTTT. Amino acids: CASSRTGGPDQPQHF.

The rearrangement joins TRBV19 to TRBJ1-1; D unclear. The CDR3 is 15 residues long. Between the trimmed V and J ends, which lost 3 bases and 0 bases, there was a span of 11 bases. In germline, CDR1 is LNHDA, CDR2 SQIVND (reference sequence). The CDR3 DNA reads as TGTGCCAGTAGTATGTTGGGCTCTCTGAACACTGAAGCTTTCTTT. This translates into CASSMLGSLNTEAFF.

This clonotype was counted a few times. The CDR3 loop is CSVTGTSGSHTGELFF. The CDR3 nucleotides are TGCAGCGTAACCGGGACTAGCGGGTCCCACACCGGGGAGCTGTTTTTT. This sequence joins TRBV29-1 and TRBJ2-2, with TRBD2 identical over 12 bases. CDR3 length: 16 amino acids. V was pared by 6 bases and J by 3 bases, with 8 bases of the junction left unmatched. Germline V gene data show CDR1 as SQVTM and CDR2 as ANQGSEA.

This clonotype was detected ten times or more. This sequence joins TRBV15 and TRBJ1-5, with D unclear. Germline V gene lookup returns CDR1 LNHNV and CDR2 YYDKDF (reference sequence). CDR3 length equals 15 residues. V was cut by 1 base and J by 1 base, with 8 bases left in between. Written as DNA, the CDR3 is TGTGCCACCAGCAGAGTAGTGGGGAGCAATCAGCCCCAGCATTTT. Translation: CATSRVVGSNQPQHF.

This clonotype was seen many times. V usage is TRBV20-1 and J usage is TRBJ2-5; the match to TRBD2 covers 12 bases. Germline values: CDR1 DFQATT, CDR2 SNEGSKA (reference sequence). With 2 bases clipped from V and 5 bases from J, the junction kept 9 bases outside the gene matches. The CDR3 is 16 residues long. The CDR3 sequence: CSARYLAGGPGETQYF. CDR3 coding DNA: TGCAGTGCTAGATACCTAGCGGGAGGGCCGGGCGAGACCCAGTACTTC.

V and J are TRBV30 and TRBJ1-6, with unresolved D. V shed 2 bases and J shed 3 bases, with 5 bases lying between them. CDR1 and CDR2 (germline): GTSNPN, SVGIG (reference sequence). CDR3 length: 13 residues. CDR3 protein: CAWSLNYNSPLHF. The CDR3, as DNA: TGTGCCTGGAGTCTAAACTATAATTCACCCCTCCACTTT.

This rearrangement joins TRBV20-1 to TRBJ1-1; D unresolved. CDR1 is DFQATT and CDR2 is SNEGSKA in the germline V gene (reference sequence). Trimming shortened V by 0 bases and J by 6 bases, and 11 bases separated the two germline ends. This CDR3 is 13 amino acids long. The CDR3 nucleotides read TGCAGTGCTAGAGATTTTAAGATCCCTGAAGCTTTCTTT. It codes for CSARDFKIPEAFF.

The table lists this clonotype with many counts. V usage is TRBV6-1 and J usage is TRBJ2-7, with a tentative D call TRBD1 (6 bases). Germline CDR1 reads MNHNS; CDR2 reads SASEGT. Trimming cost V 7 bases and J 5 bases, with 24 bases left between them. The CDR3 totals 16 residues. The CDR3 nucleotides read TGTGCCAGCACCTTAATCACAGGGAGTGATAAGAACGAGCAGTACTTC. Translation: CASTLITGSDKNEQYF.

This clonotype was counted many times. The V gene is TRBV6-5, the J gene TRBJ1-1; no clear D gene. The CDR3 contains 13 residues. Germline V gene data show CDR1 as MNHEY and CDR2 as SVGAGI. V lost 2 bases, J lost 4 bases, and 8 bases lay in between. In nucleotides, the CDR3 is TGTGCCAGCAGTTACGAGGGTTCCACTGAAGCTTTCTTT. As protein: CASSYEGSTEAFF.

This clonotype was observed at least ten times. The V and J genes are TRBV20-1 and TRBJ2-2; TRBD2 aligns across 7 bases. The CDR3 extends over 16 amino acids. The germline gives CDR1 DFQATT, CDR2 SNEGSKA (reference sequence). Trimming removed 5 bases from V and 2 bases from J; junction bases left unmatched: 11. The CDR3 sequence is CSAFPQRDSNTGELFF. The CDR3, as DNA: TGCAGTGCTTTCCCCCAGCGGGATAGTAACACCGGGGAGCTGTTTTTT.

This clonotype was seen a few times. The V call is TRBV11-2, the J call TRBJ2-7, with 8 bases matching TRBD1. This CDR3 has 15 residues. Germline CDR1 reads SGHAT; CDR2 reads FQNNGV. Trimming at V came to 5 bases and at J to 4 bases, leaving 10 bases not matched to a gene. CDR3 in DNA: TGTGCCAGCAGCCCCATCAGGGGGCGTAATTACGAGCAGTACTTC. This sequence encodes CASSPIRGRNYEQYF.

This clonotype occurred a few times. A much larger clone differs by one base, so this may be a read error. The rearrangement links TRBV28 to TRBJ1-6; D might be TRBD1 (6 bases). The CDR3 sequence is 16 residues long. Germline CDR1 is MDHEN and CDR2 is SYDVKM. The CDR3 DNA follows: TGTGCCAGCAGTTCCCCCTGGGGGGGCCGAAATTCACACCTCCACTTT. Its translation: CASSSPWGGRNSHLHF.

Many counts were recorded for this clonotype. The J gene is TRBJ1-2, the V gene TRBV12-3 or TRBV12-4; D gene uncertain. This CDR3 has 16 residues. V was shortened by 3 bases and J by 4 bases, with 18 bases between the two germline ends. CDR3: CASSFSPTYGLYGYTF. DNA for the CDR3: TGTGCCAGCAGTTTTAGCCCGACATACGGCCTCTATGGCTACACCTTC.

This clonotype was counted many times. The chain links TRBV10-3 to TRBJ1-1, with D tentatively TRBD1 (5 bases). From germline, CDR1 is ENHRY and CDR2 SYGVKD. This CDR3 spans 13 amino acids. V shed 6 bases and J shed 6 bases, with 14 bases lying between them. The CDR3 reads CAIRTMGVAEAFF. The CDR3 nucleotides read TGTGCCATCAGAACAATGGGGGTCGCTGAAGCTTTCTTT.

The chain links TRBV2 to TRBJ1-2; 9 bases are shared with TRBD1. The CDR3 runs 14 residues. With 4 bases clipped from V and 3 bases from J, the junction kept 3 bases outside the gene matches. The V gene's germline CDR1 is SNHLY and CDR2 FYNNEI. The CDR3 loop reads CASSVGQGYYGYTF. Written as DNA, the CDR3 is TGTGCCAGCAGTGTGGGACAGGGTTACTATGGCTACACCTTC.